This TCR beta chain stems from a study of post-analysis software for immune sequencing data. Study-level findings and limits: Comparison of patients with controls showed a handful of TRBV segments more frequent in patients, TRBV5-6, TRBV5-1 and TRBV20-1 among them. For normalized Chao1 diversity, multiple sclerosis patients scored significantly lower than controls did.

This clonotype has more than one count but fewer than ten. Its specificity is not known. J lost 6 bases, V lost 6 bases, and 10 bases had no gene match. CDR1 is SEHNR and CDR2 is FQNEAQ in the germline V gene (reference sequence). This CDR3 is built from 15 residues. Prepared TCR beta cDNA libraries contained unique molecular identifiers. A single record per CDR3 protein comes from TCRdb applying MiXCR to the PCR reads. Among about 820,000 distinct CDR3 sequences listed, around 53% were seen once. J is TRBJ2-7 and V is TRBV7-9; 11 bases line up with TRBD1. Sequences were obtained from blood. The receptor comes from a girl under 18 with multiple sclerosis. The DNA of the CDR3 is TGTGCCAGCAGAAGCCCTCGTGGGACAGGGGGCGAGCAGTACTTC. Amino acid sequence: CASRSPRGTGGEQYF.